These 27 T cell receptor beta chains were all obtained from the same sample, sequenced in a study of blood T cell repertoires in COVID-19. The assay was immunoSEQ multiplex PCR, and TCRdb's table has in-frame clones only and misses some. The sample carries about 50,000 clones, approximately 85% recorded once. Source material: peripheral blood. The receptor source for this set is a man between 60 and 70 years old with acute or convalescent COVID-19.

V usage is TRBV6-1 and J usage is TRBJ2-1; 10 bases agree with TRBD1. J gave up 6 bases and V 2 bases, and 7 bases lay outside the gene matches. The length of the CDR3 is 16 residues. Per germline, CDR1 MNHNS and CDR2 SASEGT. CDR3 coding DNA: TGTGCCAGCAGTGAAAGCGGACAGGGGGGCCGCAATGAGCAGTTCTTC. Translation: CASSESGQGGRNEQFF.

This chain connects TRBV4-1 to TRBJ2-2, with D tentatively TRBD2 (5 bases). V shed 0 bases and J shed 4 bases, with 9 bases lying between them. The CDR3 is 15 residues long. CDR1 and CDR2 (germline): MGHRA, YSYEKL. CDR3 DNA: TGCGCCAGCAGCCAAGATCCGGGGTTCACCGGGGAGCTGTTTTTT. Translated, it gives CASSQDPGFTGELFF.

The V and J genes are TRBV5-6 and TRBJ2-3; maybe TRBD1 (6 bases). V lost 4 bases and J lost 6, with 18 bases in between. There are 15 residues in the CDR3. Germline V lookup: CDR1 SGHDT, CDR2 YYEEEE. The CDR3 loop is CASSPQSGVTDTQYF. The CDR3 DNA sequence: TGTGCCAGCAGCCCCCAATCAGGGGTAACGGATACGCAGTATTTT. Drawing the rest from reference TRBV5-6 and TRBJ2-3, the complete variable domain is DAGVTQSPTHLIKTRGQQVTLRCSPKSGHDTVSWYQQALGQGPQFIFQYYEEEERQRGNFPDRFSGHQFPNYSSELNVNALLLGDSALYLCASSPQSGVTDTQYFGPGTRLTVL.

V is TRBV18 and J is TRBJ1-4; TRBD1 might be the D (5 bases). The CDR3 covers 13 residues. V was shortened by 3 bases and J by 4 bases, with 6 bases between the two germline ends. Germline V gives CDR1 KGHSH, CDR2 LQKENI. The DNA of the CDR3 is TGTGCCAGCTCACCGGGACTTAATGAAAAACTGTTTTTT. It codes for CASSPGLNEKLFF.

This clone was seen a handful of times. V gene TRBV27 combines with J gene TRBJ2-7; 9 bases are shared with TRBD2. Germline lookup yields CDR1 MNHEY and CDR2 SMNVEV (reference sequence). The CDR3 totals 13 residues. The V and J ends lost 3 bases and 7 bases, in that order; junction bases with no gene match: 4. The CDR3 is CASSFGLAKEQYF. In DNA form, the CDR3 reads TGTGCCAGCAGTTTCGGACTAGCGAAGGAGCAGTACTTC.

The rearrangement joins TRBV5-1 to TRBJ2-7; TRBD2 matches 11 bases. This CDR3 is built from 15 residues. From germline, CDR1 is SGHRS and CDR2 YFSETQ. Unmatched junction bases numbered 7, after V lost 1 base and J lost 7 bases. The CDR3 nucleotides are TGCGCCAGCAGCTTGCTGGGACTAGCGGCCCTGGAGCAGTACTTC. Translation gives CASSLLGLAALEQYF. Complete variable domain (other parts from reference TRBV5-1 and TRBJ2-7): KAGVTQTPRYLIKTRGQQVTLSCSPISGHRSVSWYQQTPGQGLQFLFEYFSETQRNKGNFPGRFSGRQFSNSRSEMNVSTLELGDSALYLCASSLLGLAALEQYFGPGTRLTVT.

The chain couples TRBV19 to TRBJ2-7, with TRBD1 matching over 8 bases. V lost 7 bases and J lost 0; bases outside the gene matches: 8. Per germline, CDR1 LNHDA and CDR2 SQIVND (reference sequence). This CDR3 has 15 residues. CDR3: CASTSGTGFSYEQYF. The CDR3 bases are TGTGCCAGTACGTCCGGGACAGGATTCTCCTACGAGCAGTACTTC.

This clone was detected a few times. V is TRBV30 and J is TRBJ2-1; TRBD2 aligns across 15 bases. The CDR3 covers 17 residues. CDR1 GTSNPN and CDR2 SVGIG come from the germline V gene (reference sequence). V trimming: 2 bases; J trimming: 10 bases; junction bases outside the gene matches: 12. In DNA form, the CDR3 reads TGTGCCTGGAGTCGCCGGACTAGCGGGAGGGCCCCCAAAGAGCAGTTCTTC. Protein product: CAWSRRTSGRAPKEQFF.

The chain joins TRBV19 to TRBJ2-3; 7 bases line up with TRBD2. V trimming: 6 bases; J trimming: 2 bases; junction bases outside the gene matches: 14. Looked up from germline, CDR1 is LNHDA and CDR2 is SQIVND (reference sequence). CDR3 length: 17 amino acids. The CDR3: CASSAQGEGPFTDTQYF. CDR3 bases: TGTGCCAGTAGCGCCCAAGGGGAGGGGCCCTTCACAGATACGCAGTATTTT.

The chain couples TRBV12-3 or TRBV12-4 to TRBJ2-3; 10 nucleotides agree with TRBD2. V lost 8 bases to trimming and J lost 14 bases; unmatched junction nucleotides: 7. The CDR3 extends over 11 amino acids. The CDR3 sequence is CASRASGSSYF. The DNA of the CDR3 is TGTGCCAGCCGTGCTAGCGGGAGTTCGTATTTT.

V is TRBV5-1 and J is TRBJ1-2, with D possibly matching TRBD1 (5 bases). Between the trimmed V and J ends, which lost 3 bases and 5 bases, there was a span of 26 bases. This CDR3 comprises 18 residues. Germline CDR1 reads SGHRS; CDR2 reads YFSETQ. The CDR3 region has the DNA TGCGCCAGCAGCTCAAATCTCTGGACGGGGGACTCTGGGTATGGCTACACCTTC. This sequence encodes CASSSNLWTGDSGYGYTF.

V is TRBV2 and J is TRBJ2-7, with TRBD2 matching over 11 bases. Germline CDR1 SNHLY, CDR2 FYNNEI. The CDR3 loop spans 15 amino acids. J gave up 2 bases and V 6 bases, and 6 bases lay outside the gene matches. CDR3 amino acids: CASRAGLAEAYEQYF. The CDR3 DNA sequence: TGTGCCAGCAGGGCGGGACTAGCGGAAGCCTACGAGCAGTACTTC. Combining the CDR3 with reference TRBV2 and TRBJ2-7 gives the whole variable domain EPEVTQTPSHQVTQMGQEVILRCVPISNHLYFYWYRQILGQKVEFLVSFYNNEISEKSEIFDDQFSVERPDGSNFTLKIRSTKLEDSAMYFCASRAGLAEAYEQYFGPGTRLTVT.

The chain is built from TRBV6-5 and TRBJ2-1, with 7 nucleotides matching TRBD2. The V gene's germline CDR1 is MNHEY and CDR2 SVGAGI. The CDR3 runs to 15 residues. With V trimmed by 5 bases and J by 7 bases, 11 bases remained unmatched. The CDR3 reads CASSPALSGINEQFF. In nucleotides, the CDR3 is TGTGCCAGCAGTCCCGCGCTCAGCGGGATAAATGAGCAGTTCTTC.

This chain joins TRBV14 and TRBJ2-1; a possible D gene is TRBD1 (5 bases). Deletions cut 0 bases from V and 6 bases from J, with 18 bases between. The CDR3 extends over 17 amino acids. CDR1 is SGHDN, CDR2 FVKESK, per germline. This chain's CDR3 is CASSQDRAFAGPNEQFF. CDR3 nucleotide sequence: TGTGCCAGCAGCCAAGATCGGGCCTTCGCAGGGCCCAATGAGCAGTTCTTC.

J is TRBJ2-7 and V is TRBV10-3; D may be TRBD2 (7 bases). CDR1 is ENHRY, CDR2 SYGVKD, per germline. The CDR3 runs 15 residues. V was clipped by 2 bases and J by 6 bases, with 17 bases between them. In DNA form, the CDR3 reads TGTGCCATCAGTGAGGTAGGGGGGGACCTACCCGAGCAGTACTTC. Its translation is CAISEVGGDLPEQYF.

On this clone itself: Other DNA sequences in this sample translate to the same CDR3. The V and J genes are TRBV7-8 and TRBJ1-1; TRBD1 agrees at 7 bases. Trimming cost V 5 bases and J 0 bases; bases outside gene matches: 9. Looked up from germline, CDR1 is SGHVS and CDR2 is FQNEAQ. The CDR3 length is 16 residues. The CDR3 reads CASSQLDRAVNTEAFF. CDR3 nucleotide sequence: TGTGCCAGCAGCCAGCTTGACAGGGCGGTGAACACTGAAGCTTTCTTT. Complete variable domain (other parts from reference TRBV7-8 and TRBJ1-1): GAGVSQSPRYKVAKRGQDVALRCDPISGHVSLFWYQQALGQGPEFLTYFQNEAQLDKSGLPSDRFFAERPEGSVSTLKIQRTQQEDSAVYLCASSQLDRAVNTEAFFGQGTRLTVV.

This sequence joins TRBV5-1 and TRBJ2-1; D possibly corresponds to TRBD1 (6 bases). Looked up from germline, CDR1 is SGHRS and CDR2 is YFSETQ. The germline V and J ends were trimmed by 4 bases and 3 bases, with 11 bases remaining between them. The CDR3 extends over 14 amino acids. Written as DNA, the CDR3 is TGCGCCAGCAGCCCTCCCAGGGGCTACAATGAGCAGTTCTTC. It specifies CASSPPRGYNEQFF.

The chain employs TRBV10-2 and TRBJ2-1, with 8 bases lining up with TRBD2. V was clipped by 4 bases and J by 0 bases; unmatched bases: 17. This CDR3 is 20 amino acids long. Germline loops: CDR1 WSHSY, CDR2 SAAADI. The DNA of the CDR3 is TGCGCCAGCAGTGGTACCCACCGCGACGGGAGGGCAAGCTCCTACAATGAGCAGTTCTTC. Translating gives CASSGTHRDGRASSYNEQFF.

The CDR3: CASSLVFEDTQYF. The CDR3 DNA reads as TGTGCCAGCAGCTTAGTTTTCGAGGATACGCAGTATTTT. The chain is built from TRBV7-2 and TRBJ2-3; D gene unclear. Trimming shortened V by 1 base and J by 6 bases, and 8 bases separated the two germline ends. The germline gives CDR1 SGHTA, CDR2 FQGNSA. This CDR3 spans 13 amino acids.

The gene calls are TRBV5-1 and TRBJ1-4, with D tentatively TRBD1 (5 bases). The CDR3 runs to 14 residues. Germline CDR1 reads SGHRS; CDR2 reads YFSETQ. V lost 0 bases, J lost 8 bases, and 11 bases lay in between. The chain's CDR3 is CASSLVGVGEKLFF. CDR3 in DNA: TGCGCCAGCAGCTTGGTAGGGGTAGGCGAAAAACTGTTTTTT.

This chain joins TRBV5-4 and TRBJ2-3; 10 positions match TRBD2. This CDR3 contains 15 residues. Germline V gene data show CDR1 as SGHNT and CDR2 as YYREEE (reference sequence). Unmatched junction bases numbered 7, after V lost 3 bases and J lost 6 bases. CDR3 loop: CASSSPSGRRDTQYF. CDR3 in DNA: TGTGCCAGCAGCTCCCCTAGCGGGAGAAGGGATACGCAGTATTTT.

This chain links TRBV5-4 with TRBJ2-7, with D perhaps matching TRBD1 (6 bases). Germline assignment: CDR1 SGHNT and CDR2 YYREEE (reference sequence). The CDR3 covers 15 residues. V dropped 4 bases and J dropped 2 bases, with 16 bases sitting between them. CDR3 residues: CASSIPRTAAYEQYF. In DNA form, the CDR3 reads TGTGCCAGCAGCATCCCCAGGACAGCAGCCTACGAGCAGTACTTC.

V gene TRBV15 combines with J gene TRBJ2-7; the D is unclear. Germline V gene data show CDR1 as LNHNV and CDR2 as YYDKDF (reference sequence). CDR3 length equals 14 residues. V lost 0 bases and J 6 bases, leaving 12 bases between the germline ends. The CDR3 DNA sequence: TGTGCCACCAGCAGAGATTACCGAGGCCCCGAGCAGTACTTC. This codes for CATSRDYRGPEQYF.

The rearrangement links TRBV5-1 to TRBJ2-1; TRBD1 aligns across 10 bases. Germline CDR1 is SGHRS and CDR2 is YFSETQ. The CDR3 has 18 amino acids. V was clipped by 3 bases and J by 8 bases; unmatched bases: 17. As DNA, the CDR3 is TGCGCCAGCAGCTGGGGGCCCTCCGGGACAGGGGCCTTGGATGAGCAGTTCTTC. It translates to CASSWGPSGTGALDEQFF.

This chain uses TRBV7-9 with TRBJ2-7; no definite D call. V lost 5 bases to trimming and J lost 6 bases, with 14 bases between them. CDR1 is SEHNR, CDR2 FQNEAQ, per germline (reference sequence). The CDR3 is 13 residues long. In DNA form, the CDR3 reads TGTGCCAGCAGCCCTACGCAGCAGGTCGAGCAGTACTTC. Translated, it gives CASSPTQQVEQYF.

This clone was seen only once. The CDR3 protein is CASSFRQGAGNTIYF. The CDR3 region has the DNA TGTGCCAGCAGCTTCAGACAGGGGGCTGGAAACACCATATATTTT. The V call is TRBV7-9, the J call TRBJ1-3; 9 nucleotides line up with TRBD1. This CDR3 is 15 amino acids long. V lost 3 bases to trimming and J lost 2 bases; unmatched junction nucleotides: 2. Per the germline V gene, CDR1 is SEHNR and CDR2 is FQNEAQ (reference sequence).

The CDR3 region has the DNA TGTGCCAGCAGCTTAAGGACAGGGGGCTTTGGCTACACCTTC. It specifies CASSLRTGGFGYTF. The gene calls are TRBV11-2 and TRBJ1-2; 11 nucleotides agree with TRBD1. CDR3 length: 14 residues. With V trimmed by 2 bases and J by 7 bases, 3 bases remained unmatched. The V gene's germline CDR1 is SGHAT and CDR2 FQNNGV.